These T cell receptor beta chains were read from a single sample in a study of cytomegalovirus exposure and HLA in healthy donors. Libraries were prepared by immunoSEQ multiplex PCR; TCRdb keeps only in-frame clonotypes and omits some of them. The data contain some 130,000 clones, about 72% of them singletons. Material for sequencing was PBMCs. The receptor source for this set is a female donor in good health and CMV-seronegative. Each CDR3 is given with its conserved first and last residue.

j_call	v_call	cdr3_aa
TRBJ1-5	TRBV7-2	CASSLNSVGQPQHF
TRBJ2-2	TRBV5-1	CASSHSSSGRKDTGELFF
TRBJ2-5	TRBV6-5	CASSSPGSETQYF
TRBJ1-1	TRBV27	CASSLYQGPEAFF
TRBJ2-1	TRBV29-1	CSVLNSSYNEQFF
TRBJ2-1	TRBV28	CASRLSLENEQFF
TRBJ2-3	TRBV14	CASSHRISGAPSGTQYF
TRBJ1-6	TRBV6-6	CASTQTGPLESPLHF
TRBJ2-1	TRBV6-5	CASRGTGVEQFF
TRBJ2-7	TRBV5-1	CASSLKSSYEQYF
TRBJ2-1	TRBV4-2	CASSQDGVLAESWFF
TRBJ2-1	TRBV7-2	CASSPRANMDEQFF
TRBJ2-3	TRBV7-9	CASSPAFRLAGADTQYF
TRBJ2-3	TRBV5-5	CASRPGTGDTQYF
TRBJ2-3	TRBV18	CASSPWTGESDTQYF
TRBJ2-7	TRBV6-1	CASSDPQTLEQYF
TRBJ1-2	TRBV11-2	CASSERLIYGYTF
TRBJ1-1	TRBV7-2	CASSFQGWDTEAFF
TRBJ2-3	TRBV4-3	CASQAKILRFSTDTQYF
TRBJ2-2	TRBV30	CAWRARRGTGELFF
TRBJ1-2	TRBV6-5	CASSYSGTANYGYTF
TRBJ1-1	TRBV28	CASSSQVVGREAFF
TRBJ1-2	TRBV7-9	CAAARDSSSGYTF
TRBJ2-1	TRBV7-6	CASSIAGSSYNEQFF
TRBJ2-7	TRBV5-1	CASSRDRGHEQYF
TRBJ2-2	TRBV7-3	CASKRGLGGELFF
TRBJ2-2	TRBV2	CASRQRSGTGELFF
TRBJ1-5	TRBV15	CATSRGTDREQPQHF
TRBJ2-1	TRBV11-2	CASSLEINEQFF
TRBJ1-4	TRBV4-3	CASSQELFHNEKLFF
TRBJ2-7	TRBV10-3	CAIRKLAGGRYEQYF
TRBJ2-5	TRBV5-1	CASSLPLGETQYF
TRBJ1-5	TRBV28	CASRWTLNQPQHF
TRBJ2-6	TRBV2	CASSEHSGANVLTF
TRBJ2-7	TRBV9	CASSVATGYEQYF
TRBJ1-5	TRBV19	CASSIGFRASGNQPQHF
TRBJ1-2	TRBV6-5	CASSYSSTGQNYGYTF
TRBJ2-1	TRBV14	CASSEGRAGYNEQFF
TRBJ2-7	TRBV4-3	CASSPGQDYEQYF
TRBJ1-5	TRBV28	CASSPRRSGNQPQHF
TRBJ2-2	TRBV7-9	CASSAAGTANTGELFF
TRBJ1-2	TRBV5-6	CASSLRGRVTADGYTF
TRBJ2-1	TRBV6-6	CASSYTSGSYNEQFF
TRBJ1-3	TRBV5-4	CASSPSGQSSGNTIYF
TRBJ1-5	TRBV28	CASSLEGASNQPQHF
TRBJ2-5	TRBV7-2	CASSLGLAGVETQYF
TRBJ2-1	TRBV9	CASSVGTSEDEQFF
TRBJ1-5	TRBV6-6	CASSRGSNQPQHF
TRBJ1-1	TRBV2	CASGQLNTEAFF
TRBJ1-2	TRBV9	CASSETGTGLLGYTF
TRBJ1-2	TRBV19	CASSDSVRRYGYTF
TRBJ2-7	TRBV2	CASSGQGENEQYF
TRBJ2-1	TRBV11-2	CASSSGAGGVEQFF
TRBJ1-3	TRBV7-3	CASSSRVLSGNTIYF
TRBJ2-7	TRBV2	CASSEALRSSEQYF
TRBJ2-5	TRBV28	CASRTPGLAVQETQYF
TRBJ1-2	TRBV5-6	CASSLVPSGYGYTF
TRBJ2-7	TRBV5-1	CASSRSGGRAYEQYF
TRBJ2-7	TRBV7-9	CASSLWLGDGLADIYEQYF
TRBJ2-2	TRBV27	CTSSPSEGEFFTGELFF